This TCR beta chain was identified in a study of blood T cell repertoires in COVID-19. Study as a whole: From the United States, Italy and Spain came samples of acute and convalescent COVID-19.

Germline CDR1 SNHLY, CDR2 FYNNEI. V lost 6 bases and J lost 0, with 9 bases in between. The CDR3 runs 14 residues. Generated by immunoSEQ multiplex PCR, the TCRdb table keeps only in-frame clones and is missing some. The sample records 200,000 to 300,000 clones, 88% being singletons. This chain uses TRBV2 with TRBJ1-5; no reliable D call. The sequenced material came from peripheral blood. The clonotype comes from a human donor in a cohort sampled during active COVID-19. The CDR3 region has the DNA TGTGCCAGCAGCAAAACTAATAGCAATCAGCCCCAGCATTTT. Protein sequence: CASSKTNSNQPQHF.